The T cell receptor (beta chain) under discussion was sequenced for a study of blood T cell repertoires in COVID-19. Study information: T cells, B-cell-depleted T cells, or PBMCs provided the cDNA or gDNA that served as material.

The CDR3 extends over 17 amino acids. Per the study methods: Reference gene primer amplification gave estimated nucleated cell counts. Some clones are missing from TCRdb's copy, which holds only in-frame ones; the method was immunoSEQ multiplex PCR. V and J calls and clone size are those listed in that table; D and trimming were worked out from the DNA. The sample consists of tens of thousands of clones, around 86% of them appearing once. The source of this sequence is a woman in her 70s with acute or convalescent COVID-19. The chain employs TRBV21-1 and TRBJ1-3; the D segment call TRBD1 is taken from the table without a DNA check. TRBV21-1 is designated a pseudogene. Sequencing input: peripheral blood. The CDR3 nucleotides read TGTGCCAGCATCACCTACCGGGGGCAGGGGGCTGGAAACACCATATATTTT. This sequence encodes CASITYRGQGAGNTIYF.